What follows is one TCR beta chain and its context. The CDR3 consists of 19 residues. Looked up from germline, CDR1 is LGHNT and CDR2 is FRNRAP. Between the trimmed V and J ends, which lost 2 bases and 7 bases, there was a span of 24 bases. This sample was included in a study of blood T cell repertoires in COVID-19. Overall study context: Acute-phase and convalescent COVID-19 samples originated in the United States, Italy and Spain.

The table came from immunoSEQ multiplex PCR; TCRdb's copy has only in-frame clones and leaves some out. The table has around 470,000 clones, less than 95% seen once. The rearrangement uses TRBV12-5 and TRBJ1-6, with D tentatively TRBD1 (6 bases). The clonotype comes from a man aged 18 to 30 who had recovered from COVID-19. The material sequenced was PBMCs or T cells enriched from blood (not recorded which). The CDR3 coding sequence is TGTGCTAGTGGTTTGCCAGGAAAAGGACAGCTGTCAGGCAATTCACCCCTCCACTTT. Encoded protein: CASGLPGKGQLSGNSPLHF.